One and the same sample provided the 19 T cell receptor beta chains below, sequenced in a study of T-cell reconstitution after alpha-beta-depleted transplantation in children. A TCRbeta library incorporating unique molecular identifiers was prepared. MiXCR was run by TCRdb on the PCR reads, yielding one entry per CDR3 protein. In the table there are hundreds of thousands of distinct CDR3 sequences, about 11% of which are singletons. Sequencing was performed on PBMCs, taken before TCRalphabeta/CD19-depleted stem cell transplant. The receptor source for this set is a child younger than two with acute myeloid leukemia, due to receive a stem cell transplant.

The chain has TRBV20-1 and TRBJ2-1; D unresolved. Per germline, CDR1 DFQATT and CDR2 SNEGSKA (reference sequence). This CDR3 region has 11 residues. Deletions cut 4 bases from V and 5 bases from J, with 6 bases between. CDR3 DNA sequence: TGCAGTGCTAATGGAGACAATGAGCAGTTCTTC. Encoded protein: CSANGDNEQFF.

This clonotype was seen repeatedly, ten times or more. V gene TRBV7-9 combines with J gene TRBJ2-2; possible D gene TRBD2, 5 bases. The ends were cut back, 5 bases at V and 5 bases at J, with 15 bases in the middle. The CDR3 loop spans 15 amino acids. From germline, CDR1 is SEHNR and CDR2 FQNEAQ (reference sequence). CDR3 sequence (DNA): TGTGCCAGCAGCGCCACTAGGGTACTAACCGGGGAGCTGTTTTTT. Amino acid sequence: CASSATRVLTGELFF.

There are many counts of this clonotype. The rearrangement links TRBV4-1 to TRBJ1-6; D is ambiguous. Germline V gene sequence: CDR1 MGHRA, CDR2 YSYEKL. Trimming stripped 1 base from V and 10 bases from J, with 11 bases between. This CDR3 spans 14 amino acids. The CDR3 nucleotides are TGCGCCAGCAGCCAAGGCCTTCCCCACTCACCCCTCCACTTT. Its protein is CASSQGLPHSPLHF.

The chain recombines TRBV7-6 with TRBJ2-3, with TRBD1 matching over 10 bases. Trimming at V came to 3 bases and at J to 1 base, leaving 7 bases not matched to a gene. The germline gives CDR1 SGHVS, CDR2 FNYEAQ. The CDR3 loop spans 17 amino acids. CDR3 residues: CASSFGTGVYGTDTQYF. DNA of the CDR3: TGTGCCAGCAGCTTCGGGACAGGGGTTTATGGCACAGATACGCAGTATTTT.

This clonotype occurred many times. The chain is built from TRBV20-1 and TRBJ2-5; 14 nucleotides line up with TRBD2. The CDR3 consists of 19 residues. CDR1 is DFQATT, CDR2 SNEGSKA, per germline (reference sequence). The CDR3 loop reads CSDEVGLAGGRNYQETQYF. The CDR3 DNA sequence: TGCAGCGACGAAGTAGGACTAGCGGGGGGCCGGAACTACCAAGAGACCCAGTACTTC.

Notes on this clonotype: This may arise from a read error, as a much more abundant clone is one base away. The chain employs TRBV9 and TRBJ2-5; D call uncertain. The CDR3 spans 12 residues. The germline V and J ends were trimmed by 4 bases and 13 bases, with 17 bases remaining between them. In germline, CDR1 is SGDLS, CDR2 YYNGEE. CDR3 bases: TGTGCCAGCAGCCCCACTGGCCGTGTACCGTACTTC. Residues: CASSPTGRVPYF.

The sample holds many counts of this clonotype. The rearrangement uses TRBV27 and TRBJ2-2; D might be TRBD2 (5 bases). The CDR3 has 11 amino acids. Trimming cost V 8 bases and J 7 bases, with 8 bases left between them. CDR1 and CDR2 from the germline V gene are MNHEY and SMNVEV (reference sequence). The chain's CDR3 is CASGGIGELFF. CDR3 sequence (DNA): TGTGCCAGCGGAGGTATCGGGGAGCTGTTTTTT.

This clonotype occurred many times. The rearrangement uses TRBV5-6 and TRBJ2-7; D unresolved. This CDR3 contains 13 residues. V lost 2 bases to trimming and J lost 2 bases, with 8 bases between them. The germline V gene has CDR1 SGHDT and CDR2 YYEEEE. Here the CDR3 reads CASSFLGTYEQYF. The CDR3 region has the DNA TGTGCCAGCAGCTTTTTAGGTACCTACGAGCAGTACTTC.

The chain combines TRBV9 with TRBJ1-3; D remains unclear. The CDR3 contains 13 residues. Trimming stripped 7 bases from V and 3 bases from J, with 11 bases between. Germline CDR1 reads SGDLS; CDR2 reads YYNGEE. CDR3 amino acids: CASGPQYGNTIYF. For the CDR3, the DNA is TGTGCCAGCGGGCCCCAGTATGGAAACACCATATATTTT.

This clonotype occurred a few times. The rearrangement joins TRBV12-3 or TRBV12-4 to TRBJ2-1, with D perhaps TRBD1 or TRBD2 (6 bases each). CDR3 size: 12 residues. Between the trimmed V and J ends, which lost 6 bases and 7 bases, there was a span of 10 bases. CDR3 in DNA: TGTGCCAGCAGCTGGAGGGGGAATGAGCAGTTCTTC. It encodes CASSWRGNEQFF.

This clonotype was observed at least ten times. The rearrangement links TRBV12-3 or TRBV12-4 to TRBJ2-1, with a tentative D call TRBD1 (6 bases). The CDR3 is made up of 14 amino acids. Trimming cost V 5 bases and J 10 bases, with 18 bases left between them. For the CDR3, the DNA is TGTGCCAGCAGTACCCCCTGGGGGCCAGGCGAGCAGTTCTTC. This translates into CASSTPWGPGEQFF.

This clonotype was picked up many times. The CDR3: CASSPRMSGYQETQYF. The CDR3 DNA reads TGTGCCAGCAGCCCCCGAATGAGTGGGTACCAAGAGACCCAGTACTTC. The chain uses TRBV7-9 and TRBJ2-5; D gene ambiguous. With 5 bases removed from V and 0 bases from J, the gap between germline ends came to 16 bases. The CDR3 length is 16 residues. From germline, CDR1 is SEHNR and CDR2 FQNEAQ (reference sequence).

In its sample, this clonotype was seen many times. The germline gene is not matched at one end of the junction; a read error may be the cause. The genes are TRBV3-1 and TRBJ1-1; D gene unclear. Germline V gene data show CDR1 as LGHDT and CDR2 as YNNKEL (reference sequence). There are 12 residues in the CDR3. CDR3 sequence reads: CASSQGNTEAFF. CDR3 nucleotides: TGTGCCAGCAGTCAAGGGAACACTGAAGCTTTCTTT.

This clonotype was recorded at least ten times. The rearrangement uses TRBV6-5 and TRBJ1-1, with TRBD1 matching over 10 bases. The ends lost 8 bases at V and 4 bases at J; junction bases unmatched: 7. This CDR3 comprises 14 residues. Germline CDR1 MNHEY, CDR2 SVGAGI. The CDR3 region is CASRRDRGVTEAFF. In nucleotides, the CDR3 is TGTGCCAGCCGCAGGGACAGGGGTGTCACTGAAGCTTTCTTT.

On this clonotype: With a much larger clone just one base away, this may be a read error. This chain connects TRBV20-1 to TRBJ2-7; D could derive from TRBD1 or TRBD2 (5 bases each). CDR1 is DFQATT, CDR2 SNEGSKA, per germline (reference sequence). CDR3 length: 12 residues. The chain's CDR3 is CSARDGTYKQYF. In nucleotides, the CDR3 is TGCAGTGCTAGAGATGGGACCTACAAGCAGTACTTC.

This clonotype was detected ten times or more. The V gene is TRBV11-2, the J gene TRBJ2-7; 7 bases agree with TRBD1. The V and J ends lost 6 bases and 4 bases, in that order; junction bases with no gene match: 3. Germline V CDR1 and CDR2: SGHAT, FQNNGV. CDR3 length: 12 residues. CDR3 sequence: CASRTGSYEQYF. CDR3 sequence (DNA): TGTGCCAGCAGGACAGGGTCATACGAGCAGTACTTC.

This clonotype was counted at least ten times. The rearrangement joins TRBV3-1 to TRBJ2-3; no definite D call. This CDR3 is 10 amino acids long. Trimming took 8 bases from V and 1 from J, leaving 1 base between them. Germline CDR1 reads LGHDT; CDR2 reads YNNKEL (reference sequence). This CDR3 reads CASGTDTQYF. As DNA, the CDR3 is TGTGCCAGCGGCACAGATACGCAGTATTTT.

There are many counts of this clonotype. The CDR3 loop reads CASSFSGDNTGELFF. The CDR3 DNA reads TGTGCCAGCAGTTTTAGCGGAGATAACACCGGGGAGCTGTTTTTT. The chain employs TRBV28 and TRBJ2-2; a possible D gene is TRBD2 (6 bases). V lost 3 bases to trimming and J lost 2 bases, with 10 bases between them. The CDR3 is made up of 15 amino acids. Germline V gene data show CDR1 as MDHEN and CDR2 as SYDVKM.

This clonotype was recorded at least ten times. CDR3 nucleotide sequence: TGTGCCAGCGTCGTCGAAGCGCCTACGCAGTATTTT. This encodes CASVVEAPTQYF. The chain employs TRBV3-1 and TRBJ2-3; D not resolved. In germline, CDR1 is LGHDT, CDR2 YNNKEL (reference sequence). Trimming took off 8 bases at V and 8 bases at J, with 14 bases between the two ends. There are 12 residues in the CDR3.